The rows below give T cell receptor beta chains drawn from one sample of a study of shared T cell receptors in the human thymus. Libraries were prepared by immunoSEQ multiplex PCR; TCRdb keeps only in-frame clonotypes and omits some of them. The sample has over 350,000 clones, 95% seen once. What was sequenced was thymocytes. All receptors derive from a human donor. The CDR3 runs from the conserved cysteine through the conserved F or W. A D gene is named only where the DNA matches it firmly. For some rows the clone size is stated as once, few or many, or as a class when expanded; others skip it.

abundance	len	d_gene	v_gene	j_gene	CDR3aa	CDR3nt
NA	18	TRBD1	TRBV15	TRBJ2-6	CATSPGGDRDCGANVLTF	TGTGCCACCAGCCCTGGTGGGGACAGGGATTGCGGGGCCAACGTCCTGACTTTC
NA	19	TRBD1	TRBV5-1	TRBJ2-3	CASSTCSGQATLVIDTQYF	TGCGCCAGCAGCACTTGCTCCGGACAGGCCACACTAGTCATAGATACGCAGTATTTT
NA	12	NA	TRBV6-5	TRBJ2-7	CASRAGAYEQYF	TGTGCCAGCAGAGCCGGGGCCTACGAGCAGTACTTC
NA	16	TRBD2	TRBV10-3	TRBJ2-2	CAIMVPGLATTGELFF	TGTGCCATCATGGTCCCGGGACTAGCGACCACCGGGGAGCTGTTTTTT
NA	14	NA	TRBV11-2	TRBJ1-4	CASSWTTTNEKLFF	TGTGCCAGCAGCTGGACAACAACTAATGAAAAACTGTTTTTT
NA	14	NA	TRBV6-5	TRBJ2-2	CASKVGPTAGELFF	TGTGCCAGCAAGGTGGGACCCACGGCCGGGGAGCTGTTTTTT
once	16	NA	TRBV4-1	TRBJ1-2	CASSQDGDSGGGGYTF	TGCGCCAGCAGCCAAGATGGAGACAGCGGGGGTGGAGGCTACACCTTC
NA	14	NA	TRBV19	TRBJ2-1	CASSIARPQIEQFF	TGTGCCAGTAGTATAGCCAGACCACAGATTGAGCAGTTCTTC
NA	12	NA	TRBV6-1	TRBJ2-2	CASRDNTGELFF	TGTGCCAGCAGGGATAACACCGGGGAGCTGTTTTTT
NA	15	TRBD2	TRBV7-3	TRBJ2-1	CASSPGLAGVNEQFF	TGTGCCAGCAGTCCCGGGCTAGCGGGAGTCAATGAGCAGTTCTTC
NA	14	NA	TRBV14	TRBJ1-1	CASSLAWGPTEAFF	TGTGCCAGCAGCCTTGCTTGGGGGCCCACTGAAGCTTTCTTT
once	19	TRBD2	TRBV6-1	TRBJ2-3	CASSEVVSGRALGTDTQYF	TGTGCCAGCAGTGAAGTAGTTAGCGGGAGGGCCCTCGGGACAGATACGCAGTATTTT
few	10	NA	TRBV28	TRBJ1-1	CASKGQKAFF	TGTGCCAGCAAGGGACAAAAAGCTTTCTTT
NA	15	NA	TRBV19	TRBJ2-1	CASSTGFSSYNEQFF	TGTGCCAGTAGTACAGGGTTTTCCTCCTACAATGAGCAGTTCTTC
NA	16	NA	TRBV27	TRBJ2-1	CASRIIRGSGYNEQFF	TGTGCCAGCAGAATAATCCGGGGTAGCGGATACAATGAGCAGTTCTTC
NA	15	NA	TRBV15	TRBJ2-1	CATSRGDILYNEQFF	TGTGCCACCAGCAGAGGGGACATACTCTACAATGAGCAGTTCTTC
NA	21	NA	TRBV12-5	TRBJ1-1	CASGFDHTTKREARSSRGAFF	TGTGCTAGTGGTTTCGATCATACGACAAAACGGGAGGCTCGGTCTTCAAGGGGAGCTTTCTTT
NA	14	TRBD2	TRBV6-4	TRBJ2-2	CASTRGAGDWELFF	TGTGCCAGCACCCGTGGGGCGGGAGATTGGGAGCTGTTTTTT
once	17	NA	TRBV9	TRBJ2-1	CASSVLKGGDGYNEQFF	TGTGCCAGCAGCGTTCTAAAGGGGGGAGATGGGTACAATGAGCAGTTCTTC
NA	16	NA	TRBV5-1	TRBJ2-7	CASSLGYLQGSYEQYF	TGCGCCAGCAGCTTGGGATACCTACAGGGCTCCTACGAGCAGTACTTC
once	16	NA	TRBV15	TRBJ2-7	CATSRLPTGVAYEQYF	TGTGCCACCAGCAGACTACCCACGGGAGTAGCCTACGAGCAGTACTTC
once	17	NA	TRBV10-3	TRBJ2-5	CAISEASQPHSRETQYF	TGTGCCATCAGTGAGGCCTCGCAGCCCCATTCCAGAGAGACCCAGTACTTC
NA	15	TRBD2	TRBV18	TRBJ2-5	CASSPALGGAETQYF	TGTGCCAGCTCACCGGCCTTGGGAGGGGCAGAGACCCAGTACTTC
NA	15	NA	TRBV5-8	TRBJ2-7	CASTGGGGGPYEQYF	TGTGCCAGCACTGGGGGGGGCGGAGGGCCCTACGAGCAGTACTTC
NA	19	NA	TRBV27	TRBJ2-7	CASSLSLGLGSDLLYEQYF	TGTGCCAGCAGTTTATCGCTTGGACTGGGTAGCGACCTTCTCTACGAGCAGTACTTC
NA	12	TRBD2	TRBV28	TRBJ2-1	CASSLGGREQFF	TGTGCCAGCAGTTTGGGCGGGAGGGAGCAGTTCTTC
NA	17	TRBD1	TRBV28	TRBJ1-2	CASSLFVRRGRGYGYTF	TGTGCCAGCAGTTTGTTTGTTAGAAGGGGGCGCGGCTATGGCTACACCTTC
NA	19	TRBD2	TRBV7-2	TRBJ2-7	CASSLEGTSGRVRPYEQYF	TGTGCCAGCAGCTTAGAAGGGACTAGCGGGAGAGTTAGGCCCTACGAGCAGTACTTC
NA	15	NA	TRBV27	TRBJ2-5	CASSSGQPSQETQYF	TGTGCCAGCAGTTCTGGCCAGCCCTCACAAGAGACCCAGTACTTC
NA	12	TRBD1	TRBV28	TRBJ1-2	CATPGQGYGYTF	TGTGCCACTCCGGGACAGGGCTATGGCTACACCTTC
NA	16	NA	TRBV7-3	TRBJ2-7	CASSPTTDSSSYEQYF	TGTGCCAGCAGCCCCACCACGGACTCCTCCTCCTACGAGCAGTACTTC
NA	15	NA	TRBV6-1	TRBJ1-1	CASTERAGMRTEAFF	TGTGCCAGCACCGAAAGGGCAGGGATGAGGACTGAAGCTTTCTTT
NA	16	NA	TRBV28	TRBJ2-5	CASSEPGPRGQETQYF	TGTGCCAGCAGTGAGCCGGGGCCACGGGGGCAAGAGACCCAGTACTTC